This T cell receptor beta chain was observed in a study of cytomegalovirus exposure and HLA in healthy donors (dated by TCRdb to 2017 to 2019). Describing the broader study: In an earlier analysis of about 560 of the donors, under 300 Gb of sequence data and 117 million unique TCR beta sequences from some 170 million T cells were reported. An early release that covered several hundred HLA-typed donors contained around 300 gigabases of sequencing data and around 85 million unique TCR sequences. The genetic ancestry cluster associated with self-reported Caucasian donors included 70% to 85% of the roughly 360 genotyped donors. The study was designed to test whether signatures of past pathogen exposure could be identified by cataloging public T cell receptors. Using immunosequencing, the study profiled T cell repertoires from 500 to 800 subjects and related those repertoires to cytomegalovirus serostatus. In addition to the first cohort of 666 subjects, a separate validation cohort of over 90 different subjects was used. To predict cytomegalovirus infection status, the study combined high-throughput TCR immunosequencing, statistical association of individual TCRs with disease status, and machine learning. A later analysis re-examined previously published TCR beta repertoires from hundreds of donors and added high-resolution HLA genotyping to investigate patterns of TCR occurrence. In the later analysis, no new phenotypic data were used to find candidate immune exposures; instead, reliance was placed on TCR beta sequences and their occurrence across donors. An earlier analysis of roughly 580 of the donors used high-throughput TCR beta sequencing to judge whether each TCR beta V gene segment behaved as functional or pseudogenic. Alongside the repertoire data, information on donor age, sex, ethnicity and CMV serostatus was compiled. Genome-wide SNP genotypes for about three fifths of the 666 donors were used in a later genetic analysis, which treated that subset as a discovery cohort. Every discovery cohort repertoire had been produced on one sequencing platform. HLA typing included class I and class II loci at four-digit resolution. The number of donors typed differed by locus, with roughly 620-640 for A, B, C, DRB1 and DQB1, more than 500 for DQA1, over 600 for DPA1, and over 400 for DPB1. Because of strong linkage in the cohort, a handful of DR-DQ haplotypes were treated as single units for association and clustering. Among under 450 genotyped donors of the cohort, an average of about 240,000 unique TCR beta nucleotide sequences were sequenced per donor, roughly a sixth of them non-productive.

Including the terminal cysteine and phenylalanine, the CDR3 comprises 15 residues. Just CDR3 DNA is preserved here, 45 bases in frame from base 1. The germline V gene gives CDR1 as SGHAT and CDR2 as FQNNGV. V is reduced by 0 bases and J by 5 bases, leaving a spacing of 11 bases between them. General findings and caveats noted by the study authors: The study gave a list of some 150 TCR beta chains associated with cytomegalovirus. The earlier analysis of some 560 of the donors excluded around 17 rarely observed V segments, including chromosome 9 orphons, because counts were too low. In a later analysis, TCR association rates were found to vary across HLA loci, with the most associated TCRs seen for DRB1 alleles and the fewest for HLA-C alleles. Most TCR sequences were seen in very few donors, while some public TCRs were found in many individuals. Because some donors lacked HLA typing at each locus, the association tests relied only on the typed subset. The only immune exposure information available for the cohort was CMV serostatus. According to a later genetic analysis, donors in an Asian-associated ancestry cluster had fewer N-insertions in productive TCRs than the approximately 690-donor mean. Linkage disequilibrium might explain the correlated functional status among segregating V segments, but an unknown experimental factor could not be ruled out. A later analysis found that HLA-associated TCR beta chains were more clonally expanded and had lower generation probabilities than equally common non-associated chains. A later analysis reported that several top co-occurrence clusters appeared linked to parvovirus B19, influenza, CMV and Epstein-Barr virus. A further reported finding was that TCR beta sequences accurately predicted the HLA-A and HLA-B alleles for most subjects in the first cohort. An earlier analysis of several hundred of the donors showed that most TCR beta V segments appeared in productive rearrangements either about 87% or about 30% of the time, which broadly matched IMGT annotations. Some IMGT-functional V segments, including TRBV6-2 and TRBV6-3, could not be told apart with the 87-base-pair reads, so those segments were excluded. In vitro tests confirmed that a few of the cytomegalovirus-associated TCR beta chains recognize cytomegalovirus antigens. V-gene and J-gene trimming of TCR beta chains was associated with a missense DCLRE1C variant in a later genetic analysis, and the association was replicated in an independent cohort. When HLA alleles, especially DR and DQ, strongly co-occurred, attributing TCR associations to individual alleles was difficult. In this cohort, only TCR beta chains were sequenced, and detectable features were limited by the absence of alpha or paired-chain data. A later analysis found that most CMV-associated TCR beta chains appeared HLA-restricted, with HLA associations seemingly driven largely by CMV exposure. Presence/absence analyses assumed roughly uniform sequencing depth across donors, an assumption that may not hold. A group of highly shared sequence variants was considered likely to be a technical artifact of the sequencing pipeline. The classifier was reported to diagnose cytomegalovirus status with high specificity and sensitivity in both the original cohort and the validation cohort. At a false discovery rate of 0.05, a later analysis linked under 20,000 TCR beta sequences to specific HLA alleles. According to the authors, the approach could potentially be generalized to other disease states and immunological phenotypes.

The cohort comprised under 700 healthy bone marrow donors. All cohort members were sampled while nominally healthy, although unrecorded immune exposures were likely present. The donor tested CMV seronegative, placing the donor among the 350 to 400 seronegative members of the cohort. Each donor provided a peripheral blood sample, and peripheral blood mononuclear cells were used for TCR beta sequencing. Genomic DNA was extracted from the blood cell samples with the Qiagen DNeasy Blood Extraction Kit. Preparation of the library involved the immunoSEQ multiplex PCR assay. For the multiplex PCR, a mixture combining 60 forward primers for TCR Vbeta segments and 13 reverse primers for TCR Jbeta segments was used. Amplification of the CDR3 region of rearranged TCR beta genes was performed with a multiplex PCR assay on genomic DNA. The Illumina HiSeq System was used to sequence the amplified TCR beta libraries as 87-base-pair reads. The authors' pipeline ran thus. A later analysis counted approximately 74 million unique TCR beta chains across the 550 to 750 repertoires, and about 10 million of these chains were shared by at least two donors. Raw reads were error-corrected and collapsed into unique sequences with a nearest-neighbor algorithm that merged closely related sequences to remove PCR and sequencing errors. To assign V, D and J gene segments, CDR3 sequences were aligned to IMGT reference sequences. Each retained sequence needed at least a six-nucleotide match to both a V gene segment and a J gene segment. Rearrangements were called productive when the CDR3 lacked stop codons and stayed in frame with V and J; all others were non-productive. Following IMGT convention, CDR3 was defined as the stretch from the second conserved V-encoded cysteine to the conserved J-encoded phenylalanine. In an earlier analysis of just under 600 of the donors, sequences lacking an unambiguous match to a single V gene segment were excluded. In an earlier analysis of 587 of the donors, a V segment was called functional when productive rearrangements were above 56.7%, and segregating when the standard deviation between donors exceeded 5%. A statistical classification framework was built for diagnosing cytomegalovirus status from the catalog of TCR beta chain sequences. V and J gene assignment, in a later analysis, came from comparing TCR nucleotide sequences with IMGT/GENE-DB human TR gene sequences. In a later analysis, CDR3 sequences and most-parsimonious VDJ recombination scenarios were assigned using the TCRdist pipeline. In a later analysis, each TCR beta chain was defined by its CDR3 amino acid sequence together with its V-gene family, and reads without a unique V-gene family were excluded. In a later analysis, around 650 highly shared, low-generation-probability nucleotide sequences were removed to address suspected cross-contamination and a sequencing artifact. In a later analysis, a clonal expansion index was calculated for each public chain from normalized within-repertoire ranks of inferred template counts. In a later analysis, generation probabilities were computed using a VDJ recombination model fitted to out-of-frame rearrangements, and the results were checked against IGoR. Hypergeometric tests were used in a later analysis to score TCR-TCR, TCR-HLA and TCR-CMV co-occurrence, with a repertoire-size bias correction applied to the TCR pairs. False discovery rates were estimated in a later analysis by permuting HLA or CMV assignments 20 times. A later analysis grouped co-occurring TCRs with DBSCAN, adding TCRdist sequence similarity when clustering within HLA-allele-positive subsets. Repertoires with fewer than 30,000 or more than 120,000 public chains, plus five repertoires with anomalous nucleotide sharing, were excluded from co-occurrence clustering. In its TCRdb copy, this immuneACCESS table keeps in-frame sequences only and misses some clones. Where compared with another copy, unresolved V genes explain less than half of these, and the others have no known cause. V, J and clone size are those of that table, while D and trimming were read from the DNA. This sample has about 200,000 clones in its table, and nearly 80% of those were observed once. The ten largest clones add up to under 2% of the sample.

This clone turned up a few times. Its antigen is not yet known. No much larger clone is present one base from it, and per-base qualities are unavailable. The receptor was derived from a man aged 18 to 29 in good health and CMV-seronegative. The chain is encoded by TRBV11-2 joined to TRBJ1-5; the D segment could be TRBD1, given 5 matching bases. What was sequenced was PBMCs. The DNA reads TGTGCCAGCAGCTTAGATCCGCAGGGTCATCAGCCCCAGCATTTT. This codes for CASSLDPQGHQPQHF.